This T cell receptor beta chain was sequenced in a study of CD8+ T cells in alopecia areata. CDR3 size: 10 residues. V was trimmed by 5 bases and J by 5 bases, leaving 5 bases between them. Looked up from germline, CDR1 is GTSNPN and CDR2 is SVGIG (reference sequence). Treatment meaning: oral pan-JAK inhibitor, 5-10 mg twice daily. Extracted RNA was reverse transcribed, and the resulting cDNA served as sequencing template. Method: immunoSEQ multiplex PCR; TCRdb's copy keeps in-frame clones and lacks some. The sample carries 200,000 or so clones, around 43% recorded once. The sequence came from a human donor with alopecia areata. The sequenced sample was CD4+ T cells sorted from blood, obtained at approximately week 37, from a patient treated with tofacitinib. The chain combines TRBV30 with TRBJ2-3, with D unclear. CDR3 sequence reads: CAWGVDTQYF. CDR3 in DNA: TGTGCCTGGGGGGTAGATACGCAGTATTTT.